Presented here are 12 T cell receptor beta chains from one specimen sequenced in a study of T cell responses to AZD1222 COVID-19 vaccine. The repertoire was sequenced with immunoSEQ multiplex PCR; TCRdb's copy has only in-frame clones and lacks some. Here the sample spans 100,000 to 150,000 clones, 85% to 90% being singletons. The sample here was peripheral blood, taken on day 0 of AZD1222 vaccination. Receptors were obtained from an adult in good health.

V gene TRBV4-2 combines with J gene TRBJ2-7, with 8 bases identical to TRBD1. This CDR3 region has 15 residues. CDR1 LGHNA and CDR2 YNFKEQ come from the germline V gene. V shed 0 bases, J shed 7 bases, and the junction held 8 bases outside the gene matches. The CDR3 nucleotides read TGTGCCAGCAGCCAAGATTCCCAGGGGGCGTGGGAGCAGTACTTC. It encodes CASSQDSQGAWEQYF.

CDR3 DNA: TGTGCCAGCAGCGTGACAGGTTCAACTAATGAAAAACTGTTTTTT. Protein product: CASSVTGSTNEKLFF. The gene calls are TRBV9 and TRBJ1-4, with D tentatively TRBD1 (6 bases). This CDR3 has 15 residues. V shed 2 bases and J shed 0 bases, with 8 bases lying between them. In germline, CDR1 is SGDLS, CDR2 YYNGEE. Using reference TRBV9 and TRBJ1-4 for the parts outside the CDR3, the full variable domain is DSGVTQTPKHLITATGQRVTLRCSPRSGDLSVYWYQQSLDQGLQFLIQYYNGEERAKGNILERFSAQQFPDLHSELNLSSLELGDSALYFCASSVTGSTNEKLFFGSGTQLSVL.

This clone was seen only a few times. V is TRBV15 and J is TRBJ1-6, with 7 bases matching TRBD1. The CDR3 spans 15 residues. CDR1 LNHNV and CDR2 YYDKDF come from the germline V gene (reference sequence). After removal of 5 bases from V and 8 bases from J, the junction contained 9 bases not matched to a gene. The CDR3 region is CATSEGAGRDSPLHF. Written as DNA, the CDR3 is TGTGCCACCAGCGAGGGGGCAGGGCGAGATTCACCCCTCCACTTT.

CDR3 sequence: CASSPGQGVYEQYF. The DNA of the CDR3 is TGTGCCAGCAGCCCGGGACAGGGGGTTTACGAGCAGTACTTC. The chain links TRBV7-9 to TRBJ2-7; TRBD1 matches 11 bases. The CDR3 is 14 residues long. Germline CDR1 SEHNR, CDR2 FQNEAQ (reference sequence). The trim removed 5 bases at V and 4 bases at J, leaving 4 bases unmatched.

The V gene is TRBV27, the J gene TRBJ1-5; 8 bases align to TRBD1. J lost 4 bases, V lost 2 bases, and 1 base had no gene match. Germline lookup yields CDR1 MNHEY and CDR2 SMNVEV (reference sequence). This CDR3 comprises 14 residues. Here the CDR3 reads CASSLQGANQPQHF. The CDR3 DNA follows: TGTGCCAGCAGTTTACAGGGGGCTAATCAGCCCCAGCATTTT.

This clone appeared a few times. The chain has TRBV5-4 and TRBJ2-7; D is uncertain. The CDR3 totals 15 residues. Trimming removed 1 base at V and 0 bases at J, with 11 bases between. Looked up from germline, CDR1 is SGHNT and CDR2 is YYREEE (reference sequence). CDR3 in amino acids: CASSLRGSSSYEQYF. DNA of the CDR3: TGTGCCAGCAGCTTGCGTGGGTCCAGCTCCTACGAGCAGTACTTC.

The chain couples TRBV13 to TRBJ1-2; 9 bases are a match to TRBD1. Germline V gene data show CDR1 as PRHDT and CDR2 as FYEKMQ (reference sequence). J gave up 6 bases and V 2 bases, and 1 base lay outside the gene matches. The CDR3 sequence is 13 residues long. Here the CDR3 DNA reads TGTGCCAGCAGCTTAACAGGGGGCGATGGCTACACCTTC. This translates into CASSLTGGDGYTF.

The chain uses TRBV28 and TRBJ1-6; 7 bases agree with TRBD1. The junction had 4 bases not matched to a gene; V was cut back by 6 bases and J by 2 bases. This CDR3 comprises 15 residues. Germline V gene lookup returns CDR1 MDHEN and CDR2 SYDVKM. DNA for the CDR3: TGTGCCAGCAGAGGACAGGCGACCTATAATTCACCCCTCCACTTT. Its protein product is CASRGQATYNSPLHF. Full variable domain (rest looked up from reference TRBV28 and TRBJ1-6): DVKVTQSSRYLVKRTGEKVFLECVQDMDHENMFWYRQDPGLGLRLIYFSYDVKMKEKGDIPEGYSVSREKKERFSLILESASTNQTSMYLCASRGQATYNSPLHFGNGTRLTVT.

CDR3 nucleotides: TGTGCCAGCAGCTTCGCGGGGGGGCCGTTAGATACGCAGTATTTT. Its translation: CASSFAGGPLDTQYF. The rearrangement joins TRBV7-6 to TRBJ2-3; TRBD2 aligns across 9 bases. V lost 3 bases and J lost 5; bases outside the gene matches: 6. From germline, CDR1 is SGHVS and CDR2 FNYEAQ. This CDR3 has 15 amino acids.

V and J are TRBV25-1 and TRBJ2-2; D unresolved. Trimming cost V 4 bases and J 1 base, with 7 bases left between them. Per germline, CDR1 MGHDK and CDR2 SYGVNS. The CDR3 runs 14 residues. The CDR3 loop reads CASSGPRNTGELFF. CDR3 DNA sequence: TGTGCCAGCAGTGGGCCTCGGAACACCGGGGAGCTGTTTTTT.

The chain is built from TRBV2 and TRBJ2-3, with D unresolved. CDR1 is SNHLY, CDR2 FYNNEI, per germline. V dropped 2 bases and J dropped 11 bases, with 11 bases sitting between them. The CDR3 runs 12 residues. CDR3 coding DNA: TGTGCCAGCAGTGAACCCCCGATGAGGCAGTATTTT. Translation gives CASSEPPMRQYF.

This clone appeared a few times. V gene TRBV7-9 combines with J gene TRBJ2-1, with 7 bases fitting TRBD2. Germline values: CDR1 SEHNR, CDR2 FQNEAQ (reference sequence). With 1 base clipped from V and 7 bases from J, the junction kept 4 bases outside the gene matches. The length of the CDR3 is 14 residues. CDR3 in amino acids: CASSLGAGVNEQFF. In DNA, the CDR3 is TGTGCCAGCAGCTTAGGGGCGGGAGTAAATGAGCAGTTCTTC.